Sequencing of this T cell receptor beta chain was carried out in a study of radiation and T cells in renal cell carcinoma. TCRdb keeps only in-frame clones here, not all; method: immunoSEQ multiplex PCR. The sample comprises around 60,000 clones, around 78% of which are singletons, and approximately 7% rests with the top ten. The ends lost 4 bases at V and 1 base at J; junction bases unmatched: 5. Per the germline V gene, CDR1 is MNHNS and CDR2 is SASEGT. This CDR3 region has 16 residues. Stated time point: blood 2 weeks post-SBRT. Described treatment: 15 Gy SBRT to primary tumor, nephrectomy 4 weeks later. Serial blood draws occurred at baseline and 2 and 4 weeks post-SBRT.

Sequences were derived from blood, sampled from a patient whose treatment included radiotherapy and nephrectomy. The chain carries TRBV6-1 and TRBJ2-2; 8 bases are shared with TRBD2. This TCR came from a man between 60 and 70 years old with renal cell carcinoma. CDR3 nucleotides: TGTGCCAGCAGTGTCGTACTAGCGGAGAACACCGGGGAGCTGTTTTTT. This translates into CASSVVLAENTGELFF.